The entry below describes one TCR beta chain. After removal of 4 bases from V and 2 bases from J, the junction contained 10 bases not matched to a gene. Germline-derived CDR1 and CDR2 are GTSNPN and SVGIG (reference sequence). There are 16 residues in the CDR3. In the study's own analysis: Amplified reference gene primers provided the basis for estimating nucleated cell counts. TCRdb's table, derived via immunoSEQ multiplex PCR, lists solely in-frame clones and lacks some. D and trimming come from the DNA, and the V and J calls and clone size come from that table. The repertoire holds 140,000 to 150,000 clones, with roughly 85% as singletons. This specimen belongs to a study of blood T cell repertoires in COVID-19.

The clonotype originates from a man aged 45 to 65 who had recovered from COVID-19. Source material: PBMCs or T cells enriched from blood (not recorded which). The chain has TRBV30 and TRBJ2-3, with 9 bases aligning to TRBD1. The CDR3 bases are TGTGCCTGGACCAGGACAGGGGCTACGATCACAGATACGCAGTATTTT. Translation gives CAWTRTGATITDTQYF.